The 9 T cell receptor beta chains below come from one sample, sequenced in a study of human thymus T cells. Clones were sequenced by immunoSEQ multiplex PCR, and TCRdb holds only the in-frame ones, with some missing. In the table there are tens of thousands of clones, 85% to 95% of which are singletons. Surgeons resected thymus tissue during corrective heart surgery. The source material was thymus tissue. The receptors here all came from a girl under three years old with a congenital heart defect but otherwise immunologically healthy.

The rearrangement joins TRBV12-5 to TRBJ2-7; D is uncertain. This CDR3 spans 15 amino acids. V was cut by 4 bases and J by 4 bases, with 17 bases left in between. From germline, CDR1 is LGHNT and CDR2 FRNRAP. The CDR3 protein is CASGSLRGAPYEQYF. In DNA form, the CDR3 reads TGTGCTAGTGGTTCCCTTCGTGGTGCCCCTTACGAGCAGTACTTC.

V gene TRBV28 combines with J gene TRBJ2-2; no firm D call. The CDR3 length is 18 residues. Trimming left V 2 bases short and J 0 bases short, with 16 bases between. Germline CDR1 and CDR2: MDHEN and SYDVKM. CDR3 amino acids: CASSLGGKQEPNTGELFF. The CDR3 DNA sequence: TGTGCCAGCAGTTTAGGTGGGAAGCAAGAACCGAACACCGGGGAGCTGTTTTTT. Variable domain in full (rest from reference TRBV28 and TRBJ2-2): DVKVTQSSRYLVKRTGEKVFLECVQDMDHENMFWYRQDPGLGLRLIYFSYDVKMKEKGDIPEGYSVSREKKERFSLILESASTNQTSMYLCASSLGGKQEPNTGELFFGEGSRLTVL.

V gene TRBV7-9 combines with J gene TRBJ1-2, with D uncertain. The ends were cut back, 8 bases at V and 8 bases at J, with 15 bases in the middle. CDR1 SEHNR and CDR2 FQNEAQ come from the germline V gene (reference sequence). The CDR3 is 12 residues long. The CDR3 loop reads CASRQSGKGYTF. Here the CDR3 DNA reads TGTGCCAGCCGCCAGAGTGGGAAAGGCTACACCTTC.

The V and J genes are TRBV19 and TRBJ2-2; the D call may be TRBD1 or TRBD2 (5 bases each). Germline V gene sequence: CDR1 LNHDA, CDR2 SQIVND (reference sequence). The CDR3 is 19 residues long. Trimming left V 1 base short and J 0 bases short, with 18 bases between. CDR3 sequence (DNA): TGTGCCAGTAGTATAGGACGAGGGGCACCCGAGGCGAACACCGGGGAGCTGTTTTTT. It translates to CASSIGRGAPEANTGELFF.

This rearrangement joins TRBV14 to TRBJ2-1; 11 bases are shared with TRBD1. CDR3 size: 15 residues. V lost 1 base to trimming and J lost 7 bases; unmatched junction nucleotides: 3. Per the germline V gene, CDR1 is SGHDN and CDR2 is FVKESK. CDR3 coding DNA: TGTGCCAGCAGCCAAGGGCGGGACAGGGGGAATGAGCAGTTCTTC. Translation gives CASSQGRDRGNEQFF.

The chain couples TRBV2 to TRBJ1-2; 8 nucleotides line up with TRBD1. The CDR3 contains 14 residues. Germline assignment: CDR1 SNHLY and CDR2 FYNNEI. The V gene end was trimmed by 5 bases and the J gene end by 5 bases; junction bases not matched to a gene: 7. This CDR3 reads CASSTGQGGYGYTF. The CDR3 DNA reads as TGTGCCAGCAGTACCGGACAGGGTGGATATGGCTACACCTTC.

CDR3 sequence (DNA): TGTGCCAGCAGCTCCCACAGGGGTCCCCCCGAGCAGTACTTC. This codes for CASSSHRGPPEQYF. V usage is TRBV11-2 and J usage is TRBJ2-7; 7 bases match TRBD1. Germline CDR1 and CDR2: SGHAT and FQNNGV. CDR3 size: 14 residues. V shed 4 bases and J 6 bases; nucleotides not matched to a gene: 9.

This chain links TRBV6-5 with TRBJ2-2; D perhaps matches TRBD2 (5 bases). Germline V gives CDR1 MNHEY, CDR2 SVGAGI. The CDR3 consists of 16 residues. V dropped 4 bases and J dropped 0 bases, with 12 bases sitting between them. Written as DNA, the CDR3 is TGTGCCAGCAGTTCCCGTAGCGTAACGAACACCGGGGAGCTGTTTTTT. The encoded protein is CASSSRSVTNTGELFF.

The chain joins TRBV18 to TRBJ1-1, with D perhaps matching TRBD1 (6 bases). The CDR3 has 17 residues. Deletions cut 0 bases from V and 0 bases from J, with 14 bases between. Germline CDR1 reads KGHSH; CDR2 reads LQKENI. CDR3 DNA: TGTGCCAGCTCACCACCCCAGGGGAGGAGAATGAACACTGAAGCTTTCTTT. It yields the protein CASSPPQGRRMNTEAFF.